The 13 T cell receptor beta chains below come from one sample, sequenced in a study of shared clonotypes between healthy human individuals. Positive CCR7 selection of CD45RO-negative cells yielded the naive CD8 cells, and terminally differentiated effector memory CD45RA+ cells were excluded. Profiled with immunoSEQ multiplex PCR; TCRdb holds only in-frame clones, not every one. The table lists around 1.9 million clones, more than 85% of them singletons. Sequencing used naive CD8+ T cells from PBMCs. These receptors were taken from a man between 18 and 35 years old in good health. Some clones in this sample may be carry-over from other donors' samples.

As concerns this clone: Distinct nucleotide sequences in the sample also encode this CDR3. This rearrangement joins TRBV10-3 to TRBJ2-7; D gene unclear. V dropped 0 bases and J dropped 4 bases, with 7 bases sitting between them. CDR1 is ENHRY, CDR2 SYGVKD, per germline. This CDR3 contains 13 residues. In nucleotides, the CDR3 is TGTGCCATCAGTGAGTCGGTGGGTTACGAGCAGTACTTC. Translation gives CAISESVGYEQYF.

This chain links TRBV27 with TRBJ1-1; the D gene is possibly TRBD1 (6 bases). CDR1 MNHEY and CDR2 SMNVEV come from the germline V gene (reference sequence). The ends were cut back, 4 bases at V and 1 base at J, with 13 bases in the middle. The CDR3 runs 15 residues. CDR3 sequence (DNA): TGTGCCAGCAGTTCCCCCAACAGGGCGAACACTGAAGCTTTCTTT. Translation: CASSSPNRANTEAFF.

A word on this clone: Other DNA sequences in this sample translate to the same CDR3. The chain uses TRBV6-5 and TRBJ2-7; D is ambiguous. V was clipped by 0 bases and J by 6 bases, with 3 bases between them. Germline CDR1 reads MNHEY; CDR2 reads SVGAGI. There are 11 residues in the CDR3. DNA for the CDR3: TGTGCCAGCAGTTACTCTGGCGAGCAGTACTTC. It is translated as CASSYSGEQYF.

This clone came up once. The chain is built from TRBV28 and TRBJ2-1; TRBD1 aligns across 9 bases. The CDR3 has 15 residues. Per the germline V gene, CDR1 is MDHEN and CDR2 is SYDVKM. Trimming removed 10 bases from V and 4 bases from J; junction bases left unmatched: 11. The CDR3 nucleotides read TGTGCCACCAGATCCCCCGGGACAGGGTACAATGAGCAGTTCTTC. This sequence encodes CATRSPGTGYNEQFF.

The chain uses TRBV10-3 and TRBJ2-3, with 10 bases fitting TRBD2. The trim removed 2 bases at V and 2 bases at J, leaving 4 bases unmatched. Germline assignment: CDR1 ENHRY and CDR2 SYGVKD. This CDR3 region has 16 residues. CDR3 protein: CAISEVLAGATDTQYF. The CDR3 DNA reads TGTGCCATCAGTGAGGTCCTAGCGGGAGCCACAGATACGCAGTATTTT.

This chain links TRBV28 with TRBJ2-3; TRBD2 matches at 8 bases. Germline CDR1 and CDR2: MDHEN and SYDVKM. V lost 5 bases to trimming and J lost 5 bases; unmatched junction nucleotides: 12. There are 16 residues in the CDR3. The CDR3 sequence is CASSLAPGLAGDTQYF. The CDR3 DNA reads TGTGCCAGCAGTCTCGCCCCAGGGCTAGCGGGAGATACGCAGTATTTT.

The chain recombines TRBV28 with TRBJ1-1; weak D call: TRBD1 (6 bases). V was pared by 0 bases and J by 8 bases, with 16 bases between. This CDR3 is 15 amino acids long. Germline V CDR1 and CDR2: MDHEN, SYDVKM. The CDR3 loop reads CASSLWVVRGNEAFF. Written as DNA, the CDR3 is TGTGCCAGCAGTTTATGGGTTGTGAGGGGGAACGAAGCTTTCTTT.

The chain links TRBV28 to TRBJ2-1, with 10 bases lining up with TRBD2. The CDR3 runs to 15 residues. Looked up from germline, CDR1 is MDHEN and CDR2 is SYDVKM. V was clipped by 4 bases and J by 7 bases; unmatched bases: 7. The CDR3 nucleotides are TGTGCCAGCAGTTCCCTGCCTAGCGGGGGAAATGAGCAGTTCTTC. Translating gives CASSSLPSGGNEQFF. Drawing the rest from reference TRBV28 and TRBJ2-1, the complete variable domain is DVKVTQSSRYLVKRTGEKVFLECVQDMDHENMFWYRQDPGLGLRLIYFSYDVKMKEKGDIPEGYSVSREKKERFSLILESASTNQTSMYLCASSSLPSGGNEQFFGPGTRLTVL.

This clone was seen just once. CDR3 in amino acids: CASIPYAFGRQETQYF. The CDR3 DNA sequence: TGCGCCAGCATCCCCTATGCCTTCGGGAGACAGGAGACCCAGTACTTC. This chain links TRBV10-1 with TRBJ2-5, with D possibly TRBD2 on 6 matching bases. The CDR3 totals 16 residues. V lost 7 bases and J lost 5, with 23 bases in between. CDR1 and CDR2 from the germline V gene are WNHNN and SYGVQD (reference sequence).

On this clone: The identical CDR3 is also encoded by other nucleotide sequences in the sample. The chain uses TRBV27 and TRBJ2-7; D possibly corresponds to TRBD2 (5 bases). Germline V gene lookup returns CDR1 MNHEY and CDR2 SMNVEV (reference sequence). V lost 1 base and J 1 base, leaving 8 bases between the germline ends. The CDR3 runs 14 residues. Here the CDR3 reads CASSLYRGSYEQYF. The CDR3 DNA is TGTGCCAGCAGTTTATATCGGGGTTCCTACGAGCAGTACTTC.

The V and J genes are TRBV20-1 and TRBJ2-7, with D unclear. V gave up 6 bases and J gave up 6 bases, with 12 bases separating them. This CDR3 is built from 11 residues. Germline V lookup: CDR1 DFQATT, CDR2 SNEGSKA (reference sequence). The CDR3 sequence is CSATDPSEQYF. The CDR3, as DNA: TGCAGTGCGACCGACCCGTCCGAGCAGTACTTC.

This chain uses TRBV7-9 with TRBJ2-1; D is unresolved. The CDR3 length is 14 residues. Germline lookup yields CDR1 SEHNR and CDR2 FQNEAQ (reference sequence). The V end lost 5 bases, the J end lost 4 bases, and 12 bases lay between the germline ends. This chain's CDR3 is CASSPRPGYNEQFF. For the CDR3, the DNA is TGTGCCAGCAGCCCTCGCCCTGGTTACAATGAGCAGTTCTTC.

This chain joins TRBV5-8 and TRBJ2-7, with 9 bases aligning to TRBD2. Per the germline V gene, CDR1 is SGHTS and CDR2 is YDEGEE. J lost 5 bases, V lost 2 bases, and 8 bases had no gene match. This CDR3 has 15 amino acids. The CDR3 DNA reads TGTGCCAGCAGCTTCGCTAGCGGGACTCCGCACGAGCAGTACTTC. It encodes CASSFASGTPHEQYF.